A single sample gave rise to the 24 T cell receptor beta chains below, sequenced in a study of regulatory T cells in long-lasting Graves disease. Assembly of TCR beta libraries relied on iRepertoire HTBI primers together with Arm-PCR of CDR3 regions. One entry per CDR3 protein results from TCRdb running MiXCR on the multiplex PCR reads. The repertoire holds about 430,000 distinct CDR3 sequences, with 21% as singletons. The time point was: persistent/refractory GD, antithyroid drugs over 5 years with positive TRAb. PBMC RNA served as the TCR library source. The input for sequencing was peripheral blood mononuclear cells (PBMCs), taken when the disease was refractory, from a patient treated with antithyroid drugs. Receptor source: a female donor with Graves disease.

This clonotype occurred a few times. The CDR3 here is CASSRTSGYEQYF. CDR3 nucleotide sequence: TGTGCCAGCAGTCGGACTAGCGGCTACGAGCAGTACTTC. The rearrangement links TRBV5-6 to TRBJ2-7; 10 bases match TRBD2. The CDR3 extends over 13 amino acids. Germline lookup yields CDR1 SGHDT and CDR2 YYEEEE. Losses at the gene ends were 5 bases for V and 3 bases for J; bases not matched to a gene: 2.

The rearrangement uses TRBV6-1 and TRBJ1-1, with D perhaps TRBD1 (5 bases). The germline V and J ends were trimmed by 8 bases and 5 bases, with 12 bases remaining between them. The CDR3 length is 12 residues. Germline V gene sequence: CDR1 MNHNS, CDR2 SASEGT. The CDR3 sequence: CASPGRGTEAFF. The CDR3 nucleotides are TGTGCCAGCCCGGGCCGGGGGACTGAAGCTTTCTTT.

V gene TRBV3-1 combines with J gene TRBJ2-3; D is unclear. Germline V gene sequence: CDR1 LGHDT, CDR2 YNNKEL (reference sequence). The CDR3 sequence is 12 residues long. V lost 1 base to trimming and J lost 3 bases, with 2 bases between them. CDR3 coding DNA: TGTGCCAGCAGCCAAGCAACAGATACGCAGTATTTT. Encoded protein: CASSQATDTQYF.

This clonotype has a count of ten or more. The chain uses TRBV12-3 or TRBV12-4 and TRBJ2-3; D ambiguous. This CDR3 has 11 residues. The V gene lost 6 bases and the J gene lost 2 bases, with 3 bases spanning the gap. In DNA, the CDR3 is TGTGCCAGCAGCTTCACAGATACGCAGTATTTT. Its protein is CASSFTDTQYF.

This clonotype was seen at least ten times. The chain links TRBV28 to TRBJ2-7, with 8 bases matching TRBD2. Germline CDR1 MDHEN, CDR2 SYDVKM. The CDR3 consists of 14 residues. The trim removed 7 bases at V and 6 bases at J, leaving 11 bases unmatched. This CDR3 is CASTLSGAGPEQYF. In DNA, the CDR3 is TGTGCCAGCACTCTTAGCGGGGCAGGCCCCGAGCAGTACTTC.

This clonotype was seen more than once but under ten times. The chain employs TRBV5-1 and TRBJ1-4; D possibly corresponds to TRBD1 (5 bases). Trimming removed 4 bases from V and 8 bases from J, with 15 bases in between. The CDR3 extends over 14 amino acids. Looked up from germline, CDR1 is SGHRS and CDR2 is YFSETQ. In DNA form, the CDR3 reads TGCGCCAGCAGCCTCCGAGGGGCGTTCGAAAAACTGTTTTTT. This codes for CASSLRGAFEKLFF.

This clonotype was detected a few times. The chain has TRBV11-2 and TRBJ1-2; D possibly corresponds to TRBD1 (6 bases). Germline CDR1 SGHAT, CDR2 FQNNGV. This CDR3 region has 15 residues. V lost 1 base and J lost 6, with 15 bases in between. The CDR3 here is CASSLVRRGTDGYTF. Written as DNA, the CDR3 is TGTGCCAGCAGCTTAGTGCGCAGGGGAACAGATGGCTACACCTTC.

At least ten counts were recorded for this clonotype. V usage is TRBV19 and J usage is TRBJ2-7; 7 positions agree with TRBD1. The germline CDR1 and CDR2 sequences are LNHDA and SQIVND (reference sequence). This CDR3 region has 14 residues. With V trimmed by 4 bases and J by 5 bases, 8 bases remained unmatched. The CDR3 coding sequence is TGTGCCAGTAGTAGACGACAGGGAGTCCACGAGCAGTACTTC. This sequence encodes CASSRRQGVHEQYF. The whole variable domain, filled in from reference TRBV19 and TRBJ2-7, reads DGGITQSPKYLFRKEGQNVTLSCEQNLNHDAMYWYRQDPGQGLRLIYYSQIVNDFQKGDIAEGYSVSREKKESFPLTVTSAQKNPTAFYLCASSRRQGVHEQYFGPGTRLTVT.

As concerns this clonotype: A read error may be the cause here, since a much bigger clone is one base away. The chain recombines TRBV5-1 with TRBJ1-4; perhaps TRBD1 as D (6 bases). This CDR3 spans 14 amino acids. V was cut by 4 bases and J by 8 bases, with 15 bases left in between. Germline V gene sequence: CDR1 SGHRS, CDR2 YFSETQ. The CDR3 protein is CASSGARGEEKLFF. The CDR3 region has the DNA TGCGCCAGCAGCGGGGCCAGGGGCGAGGAAAAACTGTTTTTT.

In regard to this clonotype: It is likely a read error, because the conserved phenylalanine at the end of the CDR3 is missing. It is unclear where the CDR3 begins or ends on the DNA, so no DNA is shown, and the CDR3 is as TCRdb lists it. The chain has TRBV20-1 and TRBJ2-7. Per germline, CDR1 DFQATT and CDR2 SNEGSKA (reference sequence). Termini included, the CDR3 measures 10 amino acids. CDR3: CSARGSELRY.

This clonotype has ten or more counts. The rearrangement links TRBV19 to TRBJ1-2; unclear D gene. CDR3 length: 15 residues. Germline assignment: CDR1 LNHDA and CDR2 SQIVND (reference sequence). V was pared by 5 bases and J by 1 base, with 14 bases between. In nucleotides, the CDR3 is TGTGCCAGTAGTCCGAAAGAGGGATTTAACTATGGCTACACCTTC. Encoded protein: CASSPKEGFNYGYTF.

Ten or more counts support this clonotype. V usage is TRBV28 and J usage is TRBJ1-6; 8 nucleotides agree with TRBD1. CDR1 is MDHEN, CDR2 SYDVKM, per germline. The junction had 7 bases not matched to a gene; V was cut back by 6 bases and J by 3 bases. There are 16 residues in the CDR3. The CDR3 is CASRARQGFYNSPLHF. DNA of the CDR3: TGTGCCAGCAGGGCTCGACAGGGGTTCTATAATTCACCCCTCCACTTT.

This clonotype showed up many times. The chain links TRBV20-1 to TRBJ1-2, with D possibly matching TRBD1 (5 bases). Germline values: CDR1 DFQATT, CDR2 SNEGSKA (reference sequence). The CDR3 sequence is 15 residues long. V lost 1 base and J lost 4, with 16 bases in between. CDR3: CSARVGAGRSYGYTF. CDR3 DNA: TGCAGTGCTAGAGTTGGCGCGGGGCGAAGCTATGGCTACACCTTC.

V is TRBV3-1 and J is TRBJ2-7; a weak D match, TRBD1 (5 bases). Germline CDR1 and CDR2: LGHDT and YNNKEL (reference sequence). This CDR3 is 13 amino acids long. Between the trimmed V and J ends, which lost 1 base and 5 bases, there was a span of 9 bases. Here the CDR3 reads CASSQVAGNEQYF. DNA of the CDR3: TGTGCCAGCAGCCAAGTCGCAGGGAACGAGCAGTACTTC.

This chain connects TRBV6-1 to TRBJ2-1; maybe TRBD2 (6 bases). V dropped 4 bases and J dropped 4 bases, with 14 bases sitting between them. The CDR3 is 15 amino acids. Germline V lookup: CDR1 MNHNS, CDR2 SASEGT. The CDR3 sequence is CASSVPGLGYNEQFF. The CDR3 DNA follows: TGTGCCAGCAGTGTCCCGGGACTCGGGTACAATGAGCAGTTCTTC.

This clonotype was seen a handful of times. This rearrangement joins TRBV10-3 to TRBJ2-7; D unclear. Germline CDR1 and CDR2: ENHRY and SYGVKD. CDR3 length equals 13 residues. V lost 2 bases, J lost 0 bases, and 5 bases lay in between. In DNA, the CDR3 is TGTGCCATCAGTGAGGGAAACTCCTACGAGCAGTACTTC. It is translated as CAISEGNSYEQYF.

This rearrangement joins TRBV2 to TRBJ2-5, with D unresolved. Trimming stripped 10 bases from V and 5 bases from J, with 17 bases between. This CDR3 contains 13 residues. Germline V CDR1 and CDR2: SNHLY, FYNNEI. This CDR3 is CATLGVLSETQYF. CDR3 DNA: TGTGCCACGCTAGGAGTTTTGTCGGAGACCCAGTACTTC.

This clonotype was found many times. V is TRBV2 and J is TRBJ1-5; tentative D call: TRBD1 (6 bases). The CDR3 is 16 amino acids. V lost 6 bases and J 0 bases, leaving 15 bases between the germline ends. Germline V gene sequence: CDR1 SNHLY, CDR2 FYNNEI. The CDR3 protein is CASSGPTGYSNQPQHF. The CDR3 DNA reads TGTGCCAGCAGCGGACCGACAGGTTATAGCAATCAGCCCCAGCATTTT.

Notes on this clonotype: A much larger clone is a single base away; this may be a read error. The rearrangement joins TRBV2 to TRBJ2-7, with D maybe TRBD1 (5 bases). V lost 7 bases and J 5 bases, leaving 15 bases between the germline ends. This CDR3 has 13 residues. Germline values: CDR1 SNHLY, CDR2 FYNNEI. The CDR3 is CASKRQQGDEQYF. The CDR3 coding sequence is TGTGCCAGCAAGCGACAGCAGGGCGACGAGCAGTACTTC.

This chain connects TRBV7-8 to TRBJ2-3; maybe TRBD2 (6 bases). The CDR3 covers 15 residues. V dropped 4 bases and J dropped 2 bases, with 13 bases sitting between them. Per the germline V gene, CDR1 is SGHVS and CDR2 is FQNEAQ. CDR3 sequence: CASSSRLGDTDTQYF. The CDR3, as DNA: TGTGCCAGCAGCTCGAGACTAGGGGACACAGATACGCAGTATTTT.

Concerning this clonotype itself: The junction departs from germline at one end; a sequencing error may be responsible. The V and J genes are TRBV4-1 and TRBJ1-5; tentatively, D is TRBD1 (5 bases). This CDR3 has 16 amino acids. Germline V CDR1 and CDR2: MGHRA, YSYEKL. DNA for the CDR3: TGTGCCAGCAGCCAACCGGGGCCTGTCGTCAATCAGCCCCAGCATTTT. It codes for CASSQPGPVVNQPQHF.

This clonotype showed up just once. The CDR3: CASSPTLGPHGELFF. DNA for the CDR3: TGTGCCAGCAGCCCCACGCTCGGACCTCACGGGGAGCTGTTTTTT. The chain has TRBV7-3 and TRBJ2-2; no reliable D call. Germline CDR1 is SGHTA and CDR2 is FQGTGA. V lost 5 bases and J 7 bases, leaving 17 bases between the germline ends. This CDR3 contains 15 residues. Full variable domain (remainder filled in from reference TRBV7-3 and TRBJ2-2): GAGVSQTPSNKVTEKGKYVELRCDPISGHTALYWYRQSLGQGPEFLIYFQGTGAADDSGLPNDRFFAVRPEGSVSTLKIQRTERGDSAVYLCASSPTLGPHGELFFGEGSRLTVL.

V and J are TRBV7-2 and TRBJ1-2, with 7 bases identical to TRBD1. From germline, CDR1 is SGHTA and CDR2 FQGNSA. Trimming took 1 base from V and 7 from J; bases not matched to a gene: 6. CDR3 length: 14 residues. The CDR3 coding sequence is TGTGCCAGCAGCTTAGGTGAGGGGGCACGTGGCTACACCTTC. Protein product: CASSLGEGARGYTF.

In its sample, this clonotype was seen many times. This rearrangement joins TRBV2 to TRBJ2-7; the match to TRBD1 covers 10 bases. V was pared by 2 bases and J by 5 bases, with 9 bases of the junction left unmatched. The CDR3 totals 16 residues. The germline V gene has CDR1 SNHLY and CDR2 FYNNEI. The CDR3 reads CASSEFMTGGFDEQYF. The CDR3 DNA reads TGTGCCAGCAGTGAATTTATGACAGGGGGCTTCGACGAGCAGTACTTC.